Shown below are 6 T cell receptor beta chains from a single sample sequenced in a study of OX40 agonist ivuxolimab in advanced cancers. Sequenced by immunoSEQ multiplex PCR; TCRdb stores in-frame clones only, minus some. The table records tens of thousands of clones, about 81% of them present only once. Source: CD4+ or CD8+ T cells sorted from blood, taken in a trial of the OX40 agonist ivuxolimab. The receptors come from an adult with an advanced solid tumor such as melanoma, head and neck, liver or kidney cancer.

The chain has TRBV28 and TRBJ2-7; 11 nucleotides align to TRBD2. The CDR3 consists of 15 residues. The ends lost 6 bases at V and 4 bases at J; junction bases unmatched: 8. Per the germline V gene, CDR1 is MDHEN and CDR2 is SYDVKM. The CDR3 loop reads CASSRPGLAAYEQYF. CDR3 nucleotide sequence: TGTGCCAGCAGCCGTCCGGGACTAGCGGCTTACGAGCAGTACTTC.

The CDR3 sequence is CASGGGRAQPQHF. CDR3 nucleotide sequence: TGTGCCAGCGGTGGGGGAAGGGCTCAGCCCCAGCATTTT. The chain links TRBV2 to TRBJ1-5; D possibly corresponds to TRBD1 (5 bases). Per germline, CDR1 SNHLY and CDR2 FYNNEI. Trimming stripped 8 bases from V and 6 bases from J, with 14 bases between. The CDR3 has 13 amino acids. The entire variable domain, with the rest obtained from reference TRBV2 and TRBJ1-5, is as follows: EPEVTQTPSHQVTQMGQEVILRCVPISNHLYFYWYRQILGQKVEFLVSFYNNEISEKSEIFDDQFSVERPDGSNFTLKIRSTKLEDSAMYFCASGGGRAQPQHFGDGTRLSIL.

The CDR3 reads CASSPRQTYGYTF. The CDR3 DNA follows: TGTGCCAGCAGTCCGCGACAGACATATGGCTACACCTTC. The chain carries TRBV6-6 and TRBJ1-2; weak D call: TRBD1 (5 bases). The germline V gene encodes CDR1 MNHNY and CDR2 SVGAGI (reference sequence). The CDR3 extends over 13 amino acids. Trimming removed 5 bases at V and 5 bases at J, with 12 bases between.

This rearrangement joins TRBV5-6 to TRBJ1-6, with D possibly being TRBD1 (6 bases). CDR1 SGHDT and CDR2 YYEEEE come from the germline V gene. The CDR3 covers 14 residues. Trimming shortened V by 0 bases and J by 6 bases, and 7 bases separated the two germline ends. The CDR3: CASSLDRVNSPLHF. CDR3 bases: TGTGCCAGCAGCTTGGACAGGGTTAATTCACCCCTCCACTTT.

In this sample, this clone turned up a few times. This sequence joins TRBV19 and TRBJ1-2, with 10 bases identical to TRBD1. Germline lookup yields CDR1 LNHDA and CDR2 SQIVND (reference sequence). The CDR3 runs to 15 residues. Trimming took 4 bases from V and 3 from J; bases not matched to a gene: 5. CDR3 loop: CASSRGTGADYGYTF. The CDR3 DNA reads TGTGCCAGTAGTAGGGGGACAGGGGCGGACTATGGCTACACCTTC.

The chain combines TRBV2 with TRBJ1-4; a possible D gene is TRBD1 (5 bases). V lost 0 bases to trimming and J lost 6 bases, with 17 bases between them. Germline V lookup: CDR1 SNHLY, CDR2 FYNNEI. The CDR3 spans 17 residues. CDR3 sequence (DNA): TGTGCCAGCAGTGAAGCTGGGACGGCGACGGTACATGAAAAACTGTTTTTT. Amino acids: CASSEAGTATVHEKLFF.